This note documents a single T cell receptor beta chain sequence. What it binds is unknown. The data stem from a study of blood T cells in healthy people across ages. V was trimmed by 6 bases and J by 6 bases, leaving 11 bases between them. The CDR3 contains 12 residues. Regarding the study as a whole: As age increased, TCR beta diversity per million T cells fell in a roughly linear fashion. Naive T cell percentage by flow cytometry tracked strongly with beta diversity. It was not known whether donors were CMV positive (a possible confounder of expanded clonotype changes).

A J-beta primer mix and a sample-barcoded 5' primer were used in a second PCR of about 7 to 12 cycles. The template-switch adaptor was a 5' adaptor with 12 random nucleotides. It tagged each cDNA molecule. TCRdb processed the 5' RACE reads anew with MiXCR; each CDR3 protein has one entry. The sample includes roughly 800,000 distinct CDR3 sequences, 58% seen only once; the top ten take over 20%. Source material: blood. The clonotype originates from a man aged 25 to 40 in good health. The V call is TRBV12-3 or TRBV12-4, the J call TRBJ1-1; no reliable D call. The CDR3 nucleotides read TGTGCCAGCAGGTCAGTCGAGGCTGAAGCTTTCTTT. This gives the protein CASRSVEAEAFF.